Listed below are T cell receptor beta chains from one sample, sequenced in a study of blood T cell repertoires in COVID-19. Here immunoSEQ multiplex PCR was the method, and the copy in TCRdb shows in-frame clones only, minus some. The profile shows some 150,000 clones, approximately 80% of them singletons. The source material was peripheral blood. The receptors originated from a woman in her sixties with COVID-19, enrolled during active disease. CDR3s leave out the opening cysteine and the closing phenylalanine or tryptophan. The D gene is left open where the match is weak.

cdr3_aa v_call d_call j_call
ASSAGTSAFHTQY TRBV19 TRBD2 TRBJ2-3
ATSDEGYGYT TRBV24-1 NA TRBJ1-2
ASSVSHIHSGNTIY TRBV9 NA TRBJ1-3
ASSGGQGWFWDTEAF TRBV5-1 TRBD1 TRBJ1-1
ASSIKAGLKDTEAF TRBV19 NA TRBJ1-1
ASSEGQGTPYEQY TRBV5-1 TRBD1 TRBJ2-7
AWKGLVTGELF TRBV30 TRBD2 TRBJ2-2
ASSLAGGADTQY TRBV7-7 TRBD2 TRBJ2-3
ASSEGPPYPSMAIRECT TRBV6-1 NA TRBJ1-2
ASKTGNTEAF TRBV19 NA TRBJ1-1
ATSRVTGGPADTQY TRBV15 TRBD2 TRBJ2-3
ASSQGQGVYNEQF TRBV18 TRBD1 TRBJ2-1
ASSLERKETQY TRBV11-2 NA TRBJ2-5
ASSSGQVAQPQH TRBV27 TRBD1 TRBJ1-5
ASSRIDRVDSPLH TRBV18 TRBD1 TRBJ1-6
ASSELAGGGEQF TRBV6-4 TRBD2 TRBJ2-1
ASSYGGWNTGELF TRBV5-1 NA TRBJ2-2
ASSLETYQNTEAF TRBV5-8 NA TRBJ1-1
ASTAVDGRAREQF TRBV9 TRBD2 TRBJ2-1
ASSLEASGRSLFGNEQF TRBV11-2 TRBD2 TRBJ2-1
ASSLGLSPLH TRBV12-3/TRBV12-4 NA TRBJ1-6
ASSPWSDARAYT TRBV5-4 NA TRBJ1-2
AASTQGQQAF TRBV27 TRBD1 TRBJ1-1
ASSFTGTSGGGETQY TRBV9 TRBD2 TRBJ2-5
ASPAQNQPQH TRBV6-6 NA TRBJ1-5
ASSRLALNTDTQY TRBV18 NA TRBJ2-3
ASSPPGTSGLSSYEQY TRBV18 TRBD2 TRBJ2-7
ASSVTGSYNEQF TRBV9 NA TRBJ2-1
ASSLGRWTGELF TRBV7-3 NA TRBJ2-2
ASSEGQRNTEAF TRBV6-1 TRBD1 TRBJ1-1
ASSTLLAGYNEQF TRBV6-5 TRBD2 TRBJ2-1
ASSSRGGGGVTEAF TRBV7-9 NA TRBJ1-1
ASSPGTGLYGYT TRBV9 TRBD1 TRBJ1-2
ASSERQGLSNQPQH TRBV6-1 TRBD1 TRBJ1-5
ASSLAGSGTGTGNTIY TRBV7-8 TRBD1 TRBJ1-3
SVVDSGGGAEAF TRBV29-1 NA TRBJ1-1
ASSMRRKVNTEAF TRBV19 NA TRBJ1-1
ASSGNSNQPQH TRBV2 NA TRBJ1-5
ASSPPSTLAGINYGYT TRBV27 NA TRBJ1-2
ASSDRASSGAYNEQF TRBV9 TRBD2 TRBJ2-1
ASRRSGELF TRBV19 NA TRBJ2-2
ASSLASGTSYNEQF TRBV7-2 NA TRBJ2-1
ASSLAGTRGNEQF TRBV5-4 NA TRBJ2-1
ASSPRQNYGYT TRBV18 NA TRBJ1-2
ASRLGGQNQPQH TRBV28 TRBD1 TRBJ1-5
ASSLRSYGYT TRBV12-3/TRBV12-4 NA TRBJ1-2
SARKSGTGTEAF TRBV29-1 TRBD1 TRBJ1-1
ASSLVGGADREAF TRBV5-8 NA TRBJ1-1
ASSPRQDYGYT TRBV18 NA TRBJ1-2
ASSIARVPVGQPQH TRBV19 NA TRBJ1-5
ASSSRSNSPLH TRBV25-1 NA TRBJ1-6
ASSDSGGIPDTQY TRBV6-1 NA TRBJ2-3
ATSSLRQVSNYGYT TRBV15 NA TRBJ1-2